This T cell receptor beta chain was recovered during a study of beta chain features in type 1 diabetes. Study-wide results and caveats: The similarity of naive, central memory and Treg TCRB repertoires appeared greater among patients than among healthy donors.

This clone was seen once. Its antigen remains unknown. Stem cell-like memory, regulatory, central memory and naive CD4+ cells were sorted via CD45RO/CCR7/CD25/CD127/CD95/CD27. Sequencing targeted expressed TCRB transcripts, as all isolated RNA had been reverse transcribed. Around 3.57 million reads was the average for naive, central memory and regulatory T cell samples. Assay used: immunoSEQ multiplex PCR; TCRdb lists only in-frame clones, some missing. The data hold roughly 250,000 clones, with around 68% observed a single time. Sequenced material: naive CD4+ T cells from blood. This clonotype originated in a man aged 30 to 45 in good health.

DNA of the CDR3: TGTGCCTGGAGTGACCAGGGAGGTCAGCCCCAGCATTTT. Its protein product is CAWSDQGGQPQHF. The chain joins TRBV30 to TRBJ1-5, with D perhaps TRBD1 (5 bases). V lost 1 base and J lost 6, with 10 bases in between. In germline, CDR1 is GTSNPN, CDR2 SVGIG (reference sequence). CDR3 size: 13 residues. Filled out from reference TRBV30 and TRBJ1-5, the complete variable domain reads SQTIHQWPATLVQPVGSPLSLECTVEGTSNPNLYWYRQAAGRGLQLLFYSVGIGQISSEVPQNLSASRPQDRQFILSSKKLLLSDSGFYLCAWSDQGGQPQHFGDGTRLSIL.